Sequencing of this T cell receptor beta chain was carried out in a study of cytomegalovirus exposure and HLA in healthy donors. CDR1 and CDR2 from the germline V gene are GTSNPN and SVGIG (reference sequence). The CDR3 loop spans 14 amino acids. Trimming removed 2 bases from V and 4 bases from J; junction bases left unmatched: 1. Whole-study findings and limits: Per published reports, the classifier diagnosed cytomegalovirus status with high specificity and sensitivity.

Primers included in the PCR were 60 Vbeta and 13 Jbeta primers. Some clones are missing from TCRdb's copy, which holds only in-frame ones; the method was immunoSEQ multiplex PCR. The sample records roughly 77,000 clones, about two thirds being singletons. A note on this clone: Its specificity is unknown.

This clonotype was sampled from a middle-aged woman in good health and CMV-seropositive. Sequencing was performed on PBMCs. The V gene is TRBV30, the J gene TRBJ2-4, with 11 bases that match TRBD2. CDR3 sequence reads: CAWSIAGGKNIQYF. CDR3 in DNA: TGTGCCTGGAGTATAGCGGGGGGGAAAAACATTCAGTACTTC.